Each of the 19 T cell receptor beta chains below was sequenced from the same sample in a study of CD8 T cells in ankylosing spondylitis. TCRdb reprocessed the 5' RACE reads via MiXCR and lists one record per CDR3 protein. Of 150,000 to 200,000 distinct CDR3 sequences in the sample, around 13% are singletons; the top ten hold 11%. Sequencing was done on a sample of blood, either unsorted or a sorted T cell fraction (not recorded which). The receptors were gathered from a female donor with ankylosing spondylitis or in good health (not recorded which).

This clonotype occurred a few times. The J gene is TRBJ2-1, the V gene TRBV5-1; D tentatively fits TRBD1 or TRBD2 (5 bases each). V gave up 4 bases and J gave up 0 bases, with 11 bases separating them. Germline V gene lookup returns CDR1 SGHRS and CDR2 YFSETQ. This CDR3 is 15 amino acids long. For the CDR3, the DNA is TGCGCCAGCAGCACCGGGACCATCTCCTACAATGAGCAGTTCTTC. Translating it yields CASSTGTISYNEQFF.

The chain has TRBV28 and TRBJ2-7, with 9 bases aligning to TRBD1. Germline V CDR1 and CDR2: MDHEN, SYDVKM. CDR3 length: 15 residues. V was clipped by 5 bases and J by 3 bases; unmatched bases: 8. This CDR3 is CASSLFRGQGYEQYF. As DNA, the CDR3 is TGTGCCAGCAGTCTATTCCGGGGACAGGGCTACGAGCAGTACTTC.

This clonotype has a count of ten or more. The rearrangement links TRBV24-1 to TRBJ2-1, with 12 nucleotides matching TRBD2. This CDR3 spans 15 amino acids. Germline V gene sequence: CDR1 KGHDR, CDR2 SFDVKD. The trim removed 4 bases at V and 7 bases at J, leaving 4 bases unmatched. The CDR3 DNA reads TGTGCCACCAGTGAACGGACTAGCGGGACTAATGAGCAGTTCTTC. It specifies CATSERTSGTNEQFF.

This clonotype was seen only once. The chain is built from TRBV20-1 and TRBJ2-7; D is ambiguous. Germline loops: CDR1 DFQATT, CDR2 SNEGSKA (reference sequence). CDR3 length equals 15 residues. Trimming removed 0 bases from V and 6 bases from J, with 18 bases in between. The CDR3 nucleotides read TGCAGTGCTAGAGATATCAGGCGTTTTACCTGCGAGCAGTACTTC. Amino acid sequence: CSARDIRRFTCEQYF.

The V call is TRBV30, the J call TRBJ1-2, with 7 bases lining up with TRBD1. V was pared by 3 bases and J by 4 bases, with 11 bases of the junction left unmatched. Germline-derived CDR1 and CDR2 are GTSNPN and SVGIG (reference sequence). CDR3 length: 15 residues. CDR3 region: CAWRGGTGEGYGYTF. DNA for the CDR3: TGTGCCTGGAGGGGGGGAACAGGGGAGGGCTATGGCTACACCTTC.

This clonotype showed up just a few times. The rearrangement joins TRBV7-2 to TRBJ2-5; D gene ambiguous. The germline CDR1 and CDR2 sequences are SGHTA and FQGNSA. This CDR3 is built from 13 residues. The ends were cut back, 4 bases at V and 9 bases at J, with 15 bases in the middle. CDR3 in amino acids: CASSSPGLRAQYF. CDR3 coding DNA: TGTGCCAGCAGCTCCCCGGGTCTTCGCGCCCAGTACTTC.

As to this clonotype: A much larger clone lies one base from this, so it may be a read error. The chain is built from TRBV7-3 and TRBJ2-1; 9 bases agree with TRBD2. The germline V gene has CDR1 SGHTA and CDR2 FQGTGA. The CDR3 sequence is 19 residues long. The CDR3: CASSPPSPAGTSSYNVQFF. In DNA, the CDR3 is TGTGCCAGCAGCCCCCCCTCTCCCGCCGGGACTAGCTCCTACAATGTGCAGTTCTTC.

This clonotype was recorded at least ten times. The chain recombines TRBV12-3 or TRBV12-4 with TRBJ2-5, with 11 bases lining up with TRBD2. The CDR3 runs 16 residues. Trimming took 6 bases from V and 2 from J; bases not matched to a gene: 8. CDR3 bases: TGTGCCAGCAGCCGACCTATAGCGGGAGGGCAAGAGACCCAGTACTTC. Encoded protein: CASSRPIAGGQETQYF.

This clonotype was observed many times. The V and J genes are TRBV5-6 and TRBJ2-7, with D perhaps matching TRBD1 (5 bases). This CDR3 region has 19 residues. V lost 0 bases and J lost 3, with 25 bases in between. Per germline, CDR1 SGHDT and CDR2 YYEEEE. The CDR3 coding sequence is TGTGCCAGCAGCTTGGACGACAGTCCCTTTACCTCTACCAACTACGAGCAGTACTTC. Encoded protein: CASSLDDSPFTSTNYEQYF.

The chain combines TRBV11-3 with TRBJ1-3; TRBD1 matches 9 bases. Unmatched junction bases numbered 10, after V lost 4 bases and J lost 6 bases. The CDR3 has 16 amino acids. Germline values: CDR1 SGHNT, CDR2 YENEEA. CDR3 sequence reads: CASSSGQGMYENTIYF. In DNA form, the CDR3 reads TGTGCCAGCAGCTCCGGACAGGGGATGTACGAAAACACCATATATTTT. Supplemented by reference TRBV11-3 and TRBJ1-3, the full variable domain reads EAGVVQSPRYKIIEKKQPVAFWCNPISGHNTLYWYLQNLGQGPELLIRYENEEAVDDSQLPKDRFSAERLKGVDSTLKIQPAELGDSAVYLCASSSGQGMYENTIYFGEGSWLTVV.

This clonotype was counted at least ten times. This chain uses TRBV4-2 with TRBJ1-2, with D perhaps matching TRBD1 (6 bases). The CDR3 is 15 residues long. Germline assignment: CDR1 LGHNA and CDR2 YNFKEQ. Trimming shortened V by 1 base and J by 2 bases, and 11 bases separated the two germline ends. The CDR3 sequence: CASSQVGTGNYGYTF. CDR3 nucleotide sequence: TGTGCCAGCAGCCAAGTCGGCACAGGGAACTATGGCTACACCTTC.

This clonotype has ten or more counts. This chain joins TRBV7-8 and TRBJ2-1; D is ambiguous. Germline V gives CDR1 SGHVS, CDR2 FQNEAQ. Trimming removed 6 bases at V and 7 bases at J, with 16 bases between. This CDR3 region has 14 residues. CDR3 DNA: TGTGCCAGCAGACTGAATTTTAGGGTGAATGAGCAGTTCTTC. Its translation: CASRLNFRVNEQFF.

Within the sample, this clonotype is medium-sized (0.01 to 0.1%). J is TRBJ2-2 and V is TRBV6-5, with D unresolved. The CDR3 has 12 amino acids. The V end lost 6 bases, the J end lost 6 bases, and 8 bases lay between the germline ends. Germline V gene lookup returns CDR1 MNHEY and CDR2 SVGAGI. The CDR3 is CASSLVPGELFF. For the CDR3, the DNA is TGTGCCAGCAGCCTTGTACCCGGGGAGCTGTTTTTT.

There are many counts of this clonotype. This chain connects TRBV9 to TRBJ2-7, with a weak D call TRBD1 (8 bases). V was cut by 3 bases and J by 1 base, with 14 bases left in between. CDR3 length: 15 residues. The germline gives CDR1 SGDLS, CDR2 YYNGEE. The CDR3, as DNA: TGTGCCAGCAGCGCGGCGGGGGACAGGTCCTACGAGCAGTACTTC. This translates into CASSAAGDRSYEQYF. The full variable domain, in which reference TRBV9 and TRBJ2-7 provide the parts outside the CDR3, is DSGVTQTPKHLITATGQRVTLRCSPRSGDLSVYWYQQSLDQGLQFLIQYYNGEERAKGNILERFSAQQFPDLHSELNLSSLELGDSALYFCASSAAGDRSYEQYFGPGTRLTVT.

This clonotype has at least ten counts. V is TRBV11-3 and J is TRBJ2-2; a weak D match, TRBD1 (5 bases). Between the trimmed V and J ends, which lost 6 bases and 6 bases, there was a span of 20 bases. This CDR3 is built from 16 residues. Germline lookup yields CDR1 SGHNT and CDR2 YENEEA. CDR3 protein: CASSRGDSGPAGELFF. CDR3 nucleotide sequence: TGTGCCAGCAGTCGAGGAGACTCAGGGCCGGCCGGGGAGCTGTTTTTT.

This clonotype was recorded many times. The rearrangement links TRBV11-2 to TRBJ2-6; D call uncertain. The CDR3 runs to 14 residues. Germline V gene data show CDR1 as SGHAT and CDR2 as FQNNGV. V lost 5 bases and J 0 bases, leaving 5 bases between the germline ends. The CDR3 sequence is CASSHLSGANVLTF. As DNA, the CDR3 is TGTGCCAGCAGCCATCTCTCTGGGGCCAACGTCCTGACTTTC. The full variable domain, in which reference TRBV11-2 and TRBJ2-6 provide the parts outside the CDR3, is EAGVAQSPRYKIIEKRQSVAFWCNPISGHATLYWYQQILGQGPKLLIQFQNNGVVDDSQLPKDRFSAERLKGVDSTLKIQPAKLEDSAVYLCASSHLSGANVLTFGAGSRLTVL.

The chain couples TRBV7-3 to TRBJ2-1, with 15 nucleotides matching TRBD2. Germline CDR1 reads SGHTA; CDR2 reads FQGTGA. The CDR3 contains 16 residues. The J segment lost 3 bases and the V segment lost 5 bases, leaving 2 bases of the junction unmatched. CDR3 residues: CASSRGLAGGYNEQFF. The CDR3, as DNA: TGTGCCAGCAGCCGGGGACTAGCGGGAGGCTACAATGAGCAGTTCTTC. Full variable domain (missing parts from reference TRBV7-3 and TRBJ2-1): GAGVSQTPSNKVTEKGKYVELRCDPISGHTALYWYRQSLGQGPEFLIYFQGTGAADDSGLPNDRFFAVRPEGSVSTLKIQRTERGDSAVYLCASSRGLAGGYNEQFFGPGTRLTVL.

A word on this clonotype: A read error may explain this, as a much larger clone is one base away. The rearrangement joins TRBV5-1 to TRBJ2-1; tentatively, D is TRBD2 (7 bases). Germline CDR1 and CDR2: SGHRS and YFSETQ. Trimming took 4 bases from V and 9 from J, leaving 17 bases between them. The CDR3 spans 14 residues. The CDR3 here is CASSPMVGGGEQFF. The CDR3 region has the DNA TGCGCCAGCAGCCCTATGGTGGGAGGGGGTGAGCAGTTCTTC.

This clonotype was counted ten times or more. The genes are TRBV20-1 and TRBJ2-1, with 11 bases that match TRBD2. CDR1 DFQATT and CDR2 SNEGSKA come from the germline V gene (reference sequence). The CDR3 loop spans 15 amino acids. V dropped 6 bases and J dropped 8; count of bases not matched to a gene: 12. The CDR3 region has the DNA TGCAGTGCCCGTATCCCAACTAGCGGGAGCGATGAGCAGTTCTTC. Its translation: CSARIPTSGSDEQFF.